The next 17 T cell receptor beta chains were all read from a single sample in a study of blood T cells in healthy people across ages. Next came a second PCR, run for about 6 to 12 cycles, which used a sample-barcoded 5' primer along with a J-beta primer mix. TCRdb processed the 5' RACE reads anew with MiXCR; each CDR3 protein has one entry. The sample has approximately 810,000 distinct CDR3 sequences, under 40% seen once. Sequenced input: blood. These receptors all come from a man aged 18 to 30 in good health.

This CDR3 reads CASSLEPGGIYEQYF. The CDR3 nucleotides are TGTGCCAGCAGCTTAGAGCCAGGGGGTATCTACGAGCAGTACTTC. The chain combines TRBV7-9 with TRBJ2-7; 7 bases are a match to TRBD1. Germline V gene lookup returns CDR1 SEHNR and CDR2 FQNEAQ (reference sequence). The CDR3 extends over 15 amino acids. V lost 1 base, J lost 3 bases, and 6 bases stayed unmatched.

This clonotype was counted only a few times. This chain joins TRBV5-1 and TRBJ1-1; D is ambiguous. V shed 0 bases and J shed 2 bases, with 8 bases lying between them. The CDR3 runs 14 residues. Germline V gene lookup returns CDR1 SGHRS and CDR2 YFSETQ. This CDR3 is CASSLEDGNTEAFF. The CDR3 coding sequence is TGCGCCAGCAGCTTGGAGGACGGCAACACTGAAGCTTTCTTT. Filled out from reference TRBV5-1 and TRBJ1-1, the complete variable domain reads KAGVTQTPRYLIKTRGQQVTLSCSPISGHRSVSWYQQTPGQGLQFLFEYFSETQRNKGNFPGRFSGRQFSNSRSEMNVSTLELGDSALYLCASSLEDGNTEAFFGQGTRLTVV.

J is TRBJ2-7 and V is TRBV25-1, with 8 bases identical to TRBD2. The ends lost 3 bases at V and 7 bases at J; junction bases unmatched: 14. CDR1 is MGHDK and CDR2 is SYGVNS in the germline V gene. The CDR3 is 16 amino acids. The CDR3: CASSDPGGDGYNEQYF. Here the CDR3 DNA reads TGTGCCAGCAGTGACCCCGGGGGGGACGGGTACAATGAGCAGTACTTC.

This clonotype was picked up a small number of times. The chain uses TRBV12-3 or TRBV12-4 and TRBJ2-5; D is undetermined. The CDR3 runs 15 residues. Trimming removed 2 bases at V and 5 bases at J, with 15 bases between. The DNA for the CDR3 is TGTGCCAGCAGTTTACGCCAGGCGATAGGGGAGACCCAGTACTTC. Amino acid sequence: CASSLRQAIGETQYF.

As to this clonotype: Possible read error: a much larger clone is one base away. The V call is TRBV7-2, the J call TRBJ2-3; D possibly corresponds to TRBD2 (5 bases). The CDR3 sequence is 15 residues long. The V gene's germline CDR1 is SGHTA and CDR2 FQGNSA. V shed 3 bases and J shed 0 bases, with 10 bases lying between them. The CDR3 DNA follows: TGTGCCAGCAGCTTTATCGGGGTTAGCACAGATACGCAGTATTTT. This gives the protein CASSFIGVSTDTQYF.

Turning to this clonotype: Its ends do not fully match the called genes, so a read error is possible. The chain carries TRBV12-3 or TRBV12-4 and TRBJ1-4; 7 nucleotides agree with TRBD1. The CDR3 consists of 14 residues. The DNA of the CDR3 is TGTGCCAGCAGCCATCCTGACAGGGACGAAAATCTGTTTTTT. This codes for CASSHPDRDENLFF.

The CDR3 nucleotides read TGTGCCAGCAGTTTAACAGGGGACGCCACTGAAGCTTTCTTT. Its translation is CASSLTGDATEAFF. The chain joins TRBV28 to TRBJ1-1; 7 nucleotides line up with TRBD1. In germline, CDR1 is MDHEN, CDR2 SYDVKM. J was trimmed by 4 bases and V by 2 bases; bases with no gene match: 4. The CDR3 runs to 14 residues.

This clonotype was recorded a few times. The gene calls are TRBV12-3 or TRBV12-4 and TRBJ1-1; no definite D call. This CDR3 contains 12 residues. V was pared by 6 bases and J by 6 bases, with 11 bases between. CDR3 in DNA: TGTGCCAGCAGCCAGACAACGGCTGAAGCTTTCTTT. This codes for CASSQTTAEAFF.

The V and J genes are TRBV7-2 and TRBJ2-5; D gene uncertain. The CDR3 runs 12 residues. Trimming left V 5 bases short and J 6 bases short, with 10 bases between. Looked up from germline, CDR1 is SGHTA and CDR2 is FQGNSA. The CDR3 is CASSLSPKTQYF. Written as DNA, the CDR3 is TGTGCCAGCAGCCTGAGCCCGAAGACCCAGTACTTC.

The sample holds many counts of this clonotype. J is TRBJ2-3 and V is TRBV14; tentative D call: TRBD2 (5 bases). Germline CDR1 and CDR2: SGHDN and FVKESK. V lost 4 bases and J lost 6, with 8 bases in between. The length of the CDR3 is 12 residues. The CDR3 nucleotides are TGTGCCAGCAGCCGCAGAGGGGATACGCAGTATTTT. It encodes CASSRRGDTQYF. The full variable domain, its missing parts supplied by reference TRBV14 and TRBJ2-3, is EAGVTQFPSHSVIEKGQTVTLRCDPISGHDNLYWYRRVMGKEIKFLLHFVKESKQDESGMPNNRFLAERTGGTYSTLKVQPAELEDSGVYFCASSRRGDTQYFGPGTRLTVL.

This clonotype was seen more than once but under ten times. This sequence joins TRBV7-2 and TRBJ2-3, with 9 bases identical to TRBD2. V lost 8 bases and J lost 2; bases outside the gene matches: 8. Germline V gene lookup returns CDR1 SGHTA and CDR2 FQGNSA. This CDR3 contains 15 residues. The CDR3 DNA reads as TGTGCCAGCCGCACTGGGGGACTAGCCACAGATACGCAGTATTTT. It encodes CASRTGGLATDTQYF.

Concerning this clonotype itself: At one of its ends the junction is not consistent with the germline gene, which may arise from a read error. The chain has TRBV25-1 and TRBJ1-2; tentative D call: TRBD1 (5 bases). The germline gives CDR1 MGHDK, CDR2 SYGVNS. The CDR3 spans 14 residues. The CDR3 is CASSGPRANYGNTF. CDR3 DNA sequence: TGTGCCAGCAGTGGCCCCAGGGCTAACTATGGCAACACCTTC.

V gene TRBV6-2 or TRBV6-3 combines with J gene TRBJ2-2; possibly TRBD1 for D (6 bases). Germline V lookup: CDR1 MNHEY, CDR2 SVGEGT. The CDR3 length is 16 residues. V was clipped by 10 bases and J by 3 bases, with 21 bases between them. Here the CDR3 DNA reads TGTGCCACTAGAGGACTGACAGGACATTACACCGGGGAGCTGTTTTTT. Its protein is CATRGLTGHYTGELFF.

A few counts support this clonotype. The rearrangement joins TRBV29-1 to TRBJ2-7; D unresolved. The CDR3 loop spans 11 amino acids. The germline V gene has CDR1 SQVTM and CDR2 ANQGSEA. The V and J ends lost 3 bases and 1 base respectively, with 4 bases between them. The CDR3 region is CSVERSYEQYF. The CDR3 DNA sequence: TGCAGCGTTGAGCGGTCCTACGAGCAGTACTTC.

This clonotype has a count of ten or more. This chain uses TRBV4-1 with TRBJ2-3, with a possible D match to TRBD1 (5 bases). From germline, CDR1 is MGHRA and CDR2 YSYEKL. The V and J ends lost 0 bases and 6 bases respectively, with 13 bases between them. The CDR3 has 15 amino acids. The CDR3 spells CASSQEARTQDTQYF. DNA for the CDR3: TGCGCCAGCAGCCAAGAGGCCAGGACACAGGATACGCAGTATTTT.

CDR3 DNA: TGTGCCAGCAGCTTCGGGGAAGGGAGCAATCAGCCCCAGCATTTT. Its protein is CASSFGEGSNQPQHF. This sequence joins TRBV7-2 and TRBJ1-5, with unresolved D. The CDR3 is made up of 15 amino acids. Germline values: CDR1 SGHTA, CDR2 FQGNSA. The ends were cut back, 3 bases at V and 1 base at J, with 10 bases in the middle. Using reference TRBV7-2 and TRBJ1-5 for the parts outside the CDR3, the full variable domain is GAGVSQSPSNKVTEKGKDVELRCDPISGHTALYWYRQSLGQGLEFLIYFQGNSAPDKSGLPSDRFSAERTGGSVSTLTIQRTQQEDSAVYLCASSFGEGSNQPQHFGDGTRLSIL.

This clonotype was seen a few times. CDR3 in amino acids: CASSQGQGWETQYF. The DNA of the CDR3 is TGTGCCAGCAGCCAAGGACAGGGTTGGGAGACCCAGTACTTC. The chain employs TRBV7-7 and TRBJ2-5, with 8 bases that match TRBD1. J was trimmed by 5 bases and V by 5 bases; bases with no gene match: 7. Germline CDR1 is SSHAT and CDR2 is FNYEAQ (reference sequence). The CDR3 loop spans 14 amino acids. The whole variable domain, remainder taken from reference TRBV7-7 and TRBJ2-5, is GAGVSQSPRYKVTKRGQDVTLRCDPISSHATLYWYQQALGQGPEFLTYFNYEAQPDKSGLPSDRFSAERPEGSISTLTIQRTEQRDSAMYRCASSQGQGWETQYFGPGTRLLVL.